The 18 T cell receptor beta chains presented below share a single source sample, sequenced in a study of blood T cell repertoires in COVID-19. The method was immunoSEQ multiplex PCR; TCRdb's version includes in-frame clones alone and lacks a portion of them. The profile covers 200,000 to 250,000 clones, with roughly 80% appearing a single time and nearly 5% taken by the ten largest. The sample was PBMCs or T cells enriched from blood (not recorded which). Source of these receptors: a woman between 45 and 65 years old who had been exposed to COVID-19.

This chain connects TRBV10-1 to TRBJ2-5; D unresolved. Trimming stripped 0 bases from V and 4 bases from J, with 15 bases between. This CDR3 region has 16 residues. The germline V gene encodes CDR1 WNHNN and CDR2 SYGVQD (reference sequence). As DNA, the CDR3 is TGCGCCAGCAGTGAGTCGAGAGGCCCCGGGTCAGAGACCCAGTACTTC. Its translation is CASSESRGPGSETQYF.

The chain carries TRBV19 and TRBJ1-2; 7 bases line up with TRBD1. Germline V CDR1 and CDR2: LNHDA, SQIVND (reference sequence). CDR3 size: 14 residues. V gave up 4 bases and J gave up 8 bases; unmatched junction bases: 10. CDR3 in amino acids: CASSTKGQVKGYTF. The CDR3, as DNA: TGTGCCAGTAGTACTAAAGGACAGGTGAAGGGCTACACCTTC.

J is TRBJ1-2 and V is TRBV4-1, with a weak D call TRBD1 (6 bases). The V gene lost 6 bases and the J gene lost 2 bases, with 10 bases spanning the gap. CDR1 and CDR2 (germline): MGHRA, YSYEKL. The CDR3 contains 13 residues. The CDR3 sequence is CASRGHSNYGYTF. The CDR3 region has the DNA TGCGCCAGCAGGGGACACTCGAACTATGGCTACACCTTC.

The chain combines TRBV15 with TRBJ1-4; no clear D. Germline assignment: CDR1 LNHNV and CDR2 YYDKDF (reference sequence). This CDR3 has 17 residues. V lost 3 bases and J lost 0, with 14 bases in between. The CDR3 sequence is CATSSLVGVTTNEKLFF. The CDR3 bases are TGTGCCACCAGCAGCCTAGTCGGGGTTACAACTAATGAAAAACTGTTTTTT.

The chain has TRBV5-4 and TRBJ2-3, with 8 bases aligning to TRBD2. V gave up 1 base and J gave up 6 bases; unmatched junction bases: 10. Per germline, CDR1 SGHNT and CDR2 YYREEE (reference sequence). The CDR3 contains 16 residues. The CDR3 DNA is TGTGCCAGCAGCTTGAAGGCGGGGGGCCGTAGTGATACGCAGTATTTT. Protein sequence: CASSLKAGGRSDTQYF.

In DNA, the CDR3 is TGTGCCAGCAGTTACACGGGACAGCCAAGGGAACCCCTCCACTTT. Its translation is CASSYTGQPREPLHF. The V call is TRBV6-5, the J call TRBJ1-6; 7 bases are shared with TRBD1. There are 15 residues in the CDR3. CDR1 is MNHEY, CDR2 SVGAGI, per germline. Unmatched junction bases numbered 10, after V lost 2 bases and J lost 12 bases.

This clone was counted only a few times. The chain recombines TRBV29-1 with TRBJ1-1; weak D call: TRBD1 (5 bases). Looked up from germline, CDR1 is SQVTM and CDR2 is ANQGSEA. This CDR3 is 10 amino acids long. V lost 4 bases, J lost 11 bases, and 11 bases lay in between. The CDR3 loop reads CSVGQSQAFF. CDR3 coding DNA: TGCAGCGTTGGACAGTCACAGGCTTTCTTT.

The table lists this clone with a few counts. V usage is TRBV24-1 and J usage is TRBJ2-1; weak D call: TRBD1 (6 bases). Germline CDR1 KGHDR, CDR2 SFDVKD. The V gene lost 1 base and the J gene lost 8 bases, with 14 bases spanning the gap. There are 15 residues in the CDR3. The CDR3 bases are TGTGCCACCAGTGATTTAGGGGCAGGGGCGGATGAGCAGTTCTTC. Translation gives CATSDLGAGADEQFF.

The rearrangement uses TRBV7-9 and TRBJ1-3; a possible D gene is TRBD1 (5 bases). Germline values: CDR1 SEHNR, CDR2 FQNEAQ (reference sequence). Trimming cost V 3 bases and J 8 bases, with 8 bases left between them. The CDR3 has 12 amino acids. The CDR3 bases are TGTGCCAGCAGCTTCTCGGGGGACACCATATATTTT. This gives the protein CASSFSGDTIYF.

This chain connects TRBV10-3 to TRBJ1-1, with D possibly matching TRBD1 (6 bases). Between the trimmed V and J ends, which lost 6 bases and 0 bases, there was a span of 14 bases. This CDR3 is built from 15 residues. CDR1 is ENHRY, CDR2 SYGVKD, per germline. CDR3 sequence reads: CAIRKTGIMNTEAFF. The DNA for the CDR3 is TGTGCCATCAGGAAAACAGGGATCATGAACACTGAAGCTTTCTTT.

CDR3 amino acids: CASSSGAQRDTQYF. The CDR3 region has the DNA TGTGCCAGCAGTTCTGGAGCCCAGAGGGATACGCAGTATTTT. V gene TRBV13 combines with J gene TRBJ2-3; the D is unclear. The V end was cut by 6 bases, the J end by 6 bases, with 16 bases between. Germline V lookup: CDR1 PRHDT, CDR2 FYEKMQ (reference sequence). The CDR3 totals 14 residues. Supplemented by reference TRBV13 and TRBJ2-3, the full variable domain reads AAGVIQSPRHLIKEKRETATLKCYPIPRHDTVYWYQQGPGQDPQFLISFYEKMQSDKGSIPDRFSAQQFSDYHSELNMSSLELGDSALYFCASSSGAQRDTQYFGPGTRLTVL.

The V call is TRBV28, the J call TRBJ1-6, with no clear D. Germline V gene data show CDR1 as MDHEN and CDR2 as SYDVKM. This CDR3 contains 17 residues. The V and J ends lost 6 bases and 1 base respectively, with 16 bases between them. This chain's CDR3 is CASRARGGISYNSPLHF. The CDR3 DNA follows: TGTGCCAGCAGAGCCCGGGGAGGAATTTCCTATAATTCACCCCTCCACTTT.

V usage is TRBV19 and J usage is TRBJ1-1; D may be TRBD1 (5 bases). V lost 6 bases and J lost 1, with 9 bases in between. Germline V gene lookup returns CDR1 LNHDA and CDR2 SQIVND (reference sequence). The CDR3 totals 13 residues. CDR3 residues: CASRPGPNTEAFF. The CDR3 DNA follows: TGTGCCAGTAGGCCAGGGCCGAACACTGAAGCTTTCTTT.

This clone was found a few times. This sample includes further DNA sequences coding for the same CDR3. This chain joins TRBV5-1 and TRBJ2-7, with 10 positions matching TRBD1. CDR3 length: 14 amino acids. The germline V gene has CDR1 SGHRS and CDR2 YFSETQ. V lost 0 bases to trimming and J lost 3 bases; unmatched junction nucleotides: 0. The CDR3: CASSLGTGGYEQYF. The CDR3 bases are TGCGCCAGCAGCTTGGGGACAGGGGGCTACGAGCAGTACTTC.

Here the CDR3 reads CAISELGQGLYEQYF. In DNA form, the CDR3 reads TGTGCCATCAGTGAGTTAGGACAGGGACTCTACGAGCAGTACTTC. The V call is TRBV10-3, the J call TRBJ2-7; 8 bases are a match to TRBD1. V gave up 1 base and J gave up 3 bases; unmatched junction bases: 5. The length of the CDR3 is 15 residues. CDR1 is ENHRY, CDR2 SYGVKD, per germline.

The chain joins TRBV29-1 to TRBJ2-2, with D maybe TRBD1 (6 bases). CDR3 length: 12 residues. The ends were cut back, 4 bases at V and 7 bases at J, with 10 bases in the middle. Germline values: CDR1 SQVTM, CDR2 ANQGSEA. This chain's CDR3 is CSVVGAVGELFF. The CDR3 nucleotides are TGCAGCGTTGTGGGGGCGGTCGGGGAGCTGTTTTTT.

The rearrangement uses TRBV5-6 and TRBJ2-7; 10 nucleotides line up with TRBD1. The CDR3 extends over 18 amino acids. CDR1 and CDR2 (germline): SGHDT, YYEEEE. V was clipped by 5 bases and J by 0 bases; unmatched bases: 14. The CDR3 sequence: CASSDPGQGTSGSYEQYF. The CDR3 DNA reads as TGTGCCAGCAGTGATCCGGGACAGGGGACCTCGGGCTCCTACGAGCAGTACTTC.

This chain joins TRBV5-6 and TRBJ1-5; tentative D call: TRBD1 (5 bases). The CDR3 covers 12 residues. CDR1 and CDR2 (germline): SGHDT, YYEEEE. V shed 2 bases and J shed 6 bases, with 6 bases lying between them. DNA for the CDR3: TGTGCCAGCAGCTTCGGGGGTCAGCCCCAGCATTTT. It translates to CASSFGGQPQHF.